The 29 T cell receptor beta chains listed next were all sequenced from one sample in a study of T cells in Graves' hyperthyroidism and ophthalmopathy. RNA transcripts were the template for amplifying TCR beta CDR3 regions. Initially, a first-round RT-PCR of the TCR CDR3 employed the HTBI primer set. From the multiplex PCR reads, TCRdb called clonotypes with MiXCR, one entry per CDR3 protein. Found here are under 400,000 distinct CDR3 sequences, approximately 15% of them singletons; the top ten hold 8% to 13%. Sample: blood. These receptors all stem from an older woman with Graves' hyperthyroidism.

Many counts were recorded for this clonotype. The genes are TRBV6-6 and TRBJ1-2; no clear D gene. Trimming shortened V by 0 bases and J by 2 bases, and 7 bases separated the two germline ends. In germline, CDR1 is MNHNY, CDR2 SVGAGI (reference sequence). CDR3 size: 14 residues. CDR3 DNA: TGTGCCAGCAGTTACTCACCCAGGAACTATGGCTACACCTTC. This translates into CASSYSPRNYGYTF.

The V gene is TRBV20-1, the J gene TRBJ2-1, with TRBD2 matching 10 bases. CDR1 and CDR2 (germline): DFQATT, SNEGSKA (reference sequence). V lost 3 bases and J lost 2; bases outside the gene matches: 10. The CDR3 is 17 residues long. Here the CDR3 DNA reads TGCAGTGCTAGGCTGAGGGCAGCGGGAGGGCCCTACAATGAGCAGTTCTTC. This gives the protein CSARLRAAGGPYNEQFF.

This clonotype was recorded at least ten times. The chain employs TRBV5-1 and TRBJ2-3; D not resolved. The V gene's germline CDR1 is SGHRS and CDR2 YFSETQ. Trimming shortened V by 0 bases and J by 0 bases, and 8 bases separated the two germline ends. The CDR3 has 15 amino acids. CDR3 DNA sequence: TGCGCCAGCAGCTTGGACGGACCTAGCACAGATACGCAGTATTTT. Translating it yields CASSLDGPSTDTQYF. Complete variable domain (other parts from reference TRBV5-1 and TRBJ2-3): KAGVTQTPRYLIKTRGQQVTLSCSPISGHRSVSWYQQTPGQGLQFLFEYFSETQRNKGNFPGRFSGRQFSNSRSEMNVSTLELGDSALYLCASSLDGPSTDTQYFGPGTRLTVL.

Concerning this clonotype: Possible read error: a much larger clone is one base away. J is TRBJ2-3 and V is TRBV7-2; a weak D match, TRBD1 (6 bases). Per the germline V gene, CDR1 is SGHTA and CDR2 is FQGNSA. There are 14 residues in the CDR3. CDR3 DNA: TGCGCCAGCAGCTTAAGCGCCCCGACAGGTACGCAGTATTTT. Amino acids: CASSLSAPTGTQYF. Combining the CDR3 with reference TRBV7-2 and TRBJ2-3 gives the whole variable domain GAGVSQSPSNKVTEKGKDVELRCDPISGHTALYWYRQSLGQGLEFLIYFQGNSAPDKSGLPSDRFSAERTGGSVSTLTIQRTQQEDSAVYLCASSLSAPTGTQYFGPGTRLTVL.

The chain uses TRBV6-6 and TRBJ2-2; no clear D. CDR3 length: 16 residues. Trimming removed 0 bases at V and 0 bases at J, with 8 bases between. The germline gives CDR1 MNHNY, CDR2 SVGAGI (reference sequence). The CDR3 is CASSYSSIANTGELFF. The CDR3 bases are TGTGCCAGCAGTTACTCCAGTATCGCGAACACCGGGGAGCTGTTTTTT.

This clonotype was observed a handful of times. This chain links TRBV4-2 with TRBJ2-7, with 7 bases lining up with TRBD2. V trimming: 1 base; J trimming: 5 bases; junction bases outside the gene matches: 5. CDR3 length: 14 residues. Germline values: CDR1 LGHNA, CDR2 YNFKEQ. CDR3 region: CASSQGVSGDEQYF. The CDR3 DNA sequence: TGTGCCAGCAGCCAAGGGGTAAGCGGGGACGAGCAGTACTTC.

In this sample, this clonotype turned up many times. CDR3 residues: CASSYANTEAFF. For the CDR3, the DNA is TGTGCCAGCAGTTACGCCAACACTGAAGCTTTCTTT. This sequence joins TRBV12-3 or TRBV12-4 and TRBJ1-1; D call uncertain. The germline V and J ends were trimmed by 4 bases and 2 bases, with 5 bases remaining between them. CDR3 length: 12 residues.

V usage is TRBV14 and J usage is TRBJ2-1; D is ambiguous. The ends were cut back, 0 bases at V and 3 bases at J, with 12 bases in the middle. Germline-derived CDR1 and CDR2 are SGHDN and FVKESK. The CDR3 covers 16 residues. For the CDR3, the DNA is TGTGCCAGCAGCCAAGATCCCACCACGGGCTACAATGAGCAGTTCTTC. This encodes CASSQDPTTGYNEQFF.

This clonotype has more than one count but fewer than ten. The chain couples TRBV20-1 to TRBJ2-1, with D perhaps matching TRBD1 or TRBD2 (5 bases each). Germline lookup yields CDR1 DFQATT and CDR2 SNEGSKA (reference sequence). This CDR3 is 11 amino acids long. The CDR3 is CRASWGSEQFF. CDR3 DNA sequence: TGCAGGGCCTCCTGGGGGAGTGAGCAGTTCTTC.

The V and J genes are TRBV2 and TRBJ2-3; D may be TRBD2 (7 bases). The germline CDR1 and CDR2 sequences are SNHLY and FYNNEI. V lost 5 bases and J 2 bases, leaving 20 bases between the germline ends. The CDR3 runs 17 residues. The CDR3 reads CASSPSGGAVNTDTQYF. The DNA of the CDR3 is TGTGCCAGCAGTCCCTCGGGGGGCGCGGTGAACACAGATACGCAGTATTTT.

This clonotype was counted ten times or more. The genes are TRBV28 and TRBJ2-1; TRBD2 aligns across 9 bases. The CDR3 runs to 17 residues. Germline assignment: CDR1 MDHEN and CDR2 SYDVKM. The V gene end was trimmed by 5 bases and the J gene end by 4 bases; junction bases not matched to a gene: 12. In DNA, the CDR3 is TGTGCCAGCAGTCAAGGCGGGGGGGGGCCGACTTACAATGAGCAGTTCTTC. This encodes CASSQGGGGPTYNEQFF. Based on the CDR3 plus reference TRBV28 and TRBJ2-1, the full variable domain is DVKVTQSSRYLVKRTGEKVFLECVQDMDHENMFWYRQDPGLGLRLIYFSYDVKMKEKGDIPEGYSVSREKKERFSLILESASTNQTSMYLCASSQGGGGPTYNEQFFGPGTRLTVL.

At least ten counts were recorded for this clonotype. The chain employs TRBV3-1 and TRBJ2-1; no definite D call. Germline CDR1 is LGHDT and CDR2 is YNNKEL (reference sequence). The CDR3 covers 11 residues. Trimming stripped 1 base from V and 7 bases from J, with 2 bases between. This CDR3 is CASSQGNEQFF. The CDR3 DNA sequence: TGTGCCAGCAGCCAAGGGAATGAGCAGTTCTTC.

A few counts support this clonotype. This chain connects TRBV11-3 to TRBJ2-1; 14 bases align to TRBD2. The J segment lost 9 bases and the V segment lost 1 base, leaving 11 bases of the junction unmatched. Germline V gene sequence: CDR1 SGHNT, CDR2 YENEEA. CDR3 length: 18 amino acids. Here the CDR3 DNA reads TGTGCCAGCAGCTTAGCTGGGACTAGCGGGAGCCATCGCAGTGAGCAGTTCTTC. The encoded protein is CASSLAGTSGSHRSEQFF.

This clonotype has a count of ten or more. The rearrangement uses TRBV5-1 and TRBJ2-2; D possibly corresponds to TRBD2 (6 bases). The CDR3 loop spans 13 amino acids. The germline gives CDR1 SGHRS, CDR2 YFSETQ. Deletions cut 4 bases from V and 6 bases from J, with 10 bases between. CDR3 in amino acids: CASSKTSSGELFF. CDR3 nucleotides: TGCGCCAGCAGCAAGACTAGTTCCGGGGAGCTGTTTTTT.

Only a few counts were recorded for this clonotype. V and J are TRBV27 and TRBJ1-2; possible D gene TRBD1, 5 bases. The germline V and J ends were trimmed by 0 bases and 5 bases, with 16 bases remaining between them. CDR3 length: 16 amino acids. The V gene's germline CDR1 is MNHEY and CDR2 SMNVEV (reference sequence). CDR3 in DNA: TGTGCCAGCAGTTTATCCTCAACGGGACGACTTTATGGCTACACCTTC. Residues: CASSLSSTGRLYGYTF.

In its sample, this clonotype was seen many times. DNA of the CDR3: TGTGCCAGCAGCAGCGGGAGACGGTTTGAGCAGTTCTTC. It yields the protein CASSSGRRFEQFF. The V call is TRBV11-3, the J call TRBJ2-1, with TRBD2 matching 8 bases. Germline CDR1 reads SGHNT; CDR2 reads YENEEA. The junction had 6 bases not matched to a gene; V was cut back by 5 bases and J by 9 bases. There are 13 residues in the CDR3.

In its sample, this clonotype was seen a few times. V is TRBV4-1 and J is TRBJ1-5; the D is unclear. Germline V lookup: CDR1 MGHRA, CDR2 YSYEKL. V was trimmed by 4 bases and J by 5 bases, leaving 9 bases between them. The CDR3 covers 13 residues. CDR3 in amino acids: CASSRERDQPQHF. The CDR3 bases are TGCGCCAGCAGCCGCGAACGCGATCAGCCCCAGCATTTT.

This clonotype was observed a few times. The rearrangement joins TRBV18 to TRBJ2-5, with D perhaps TRBD1 (5 bases). The V gene lost 1 base and the J gene lost 4 bases, with 10 bases spanning the gap. Looked up from germline, CDR1 is KGHSH and CDR2 is LQKENI. This CDR3 is built from 14 residues. CDR3 region: CASSPRWGRETQYF. Written as DNA, the CDR3 is TGTGCCAGCTCACCACGGTGGGGCAGAGAGACCCAGTACTTC.

Ten or more counts support this clonotype. The V call is TRBV12-3 or TRBV12-4, the J call TRBJ1-2; D not resolved. The CDR3 loop spans 15 amino acids. V was cut by 6 bases and J by 7 bases, with 21 bases left in between. Written as DNA, the CDR3 is TGTGCCAGCAGCCCTGACCCTCCCGGGAGGTCTGGCTACACCTTC. Residues: CASSPDPPGRSGYTF.

J is TRBJ2-5 and V is TRBV9; D is unresolved. V dropped 1 base and J dropped 1 base, with 11 bases sitting between them. The germline V gene has CDR1 SGDLS and CDR2 YYNGEE. The CDR3 has 15 residues. Here the CDR3 reads CASSVNWIAQETQYF. The CDR3 DNA reads TGTGCCAGCAGCGTAAATTGGATAGCCCAAGAGACCCAGTACTTC.

Of note for this clonotype: This may be a read error: a much more frequent sequence differs by one nucleotide. The rearrangement links TRBV19 to TRBJ2-1; TRBD2 matches 15 bases. The CDR3 is 17 residues long. Trimming at V came to 4 bases and at J to 5 bases, leaving 6 bases not matched to a gene. CDR1 LNHDA and CDR2 SQIVND come from the germline V gene (reference sequence). The DNA of the CDR3 is TGTGCCAGTAGTAAGCAGGGACTAGCGGGAGGCGACAATGAGCAGTTCTTC. Its translation: CASSKQGLAGGDNEQFF.

Ten or more counts support this clonotype. The chain employs TRBV20-1 and TRBJ2-1; TRBD1 might be the D (5 bases). The V end was cut by 3 bases, the J end by 4 bases, with 10 bases between. Germline loops: CDR1 DFQATT, CDR2 SNEGSKA (reference sequence). CDR3 size: 13 residues. The chain's CDR3 is CSASWGRYNEQFF. The DNA for the CDR3 is TGCAGTGCTAGCTGGGGCAGATACAATGAGCAGTTCTTC.

This clonotype has a count of ten or more. Sequence at one end of the junction differs from germline and may be a read error. The chain employs TRBV7-2 and TRBJ2-4; 10 nucleotides match TRBD2. The CDR3 loop spans 17 amino acids. The germline gives CDR1 SGHTA, CDR2 FQGNSA. CDR3 DNA sequence: TGTGCCAGCAGCTTAGATGGACTAGCGGTTCACAAAACCATTCAGTACTTC. This sequence encodes CASSLDGLAVHKTIQYF.

This clonotype was observed many times. The rearrangement uses TRBV29-1 and TRBJ2-3, with TRBD2 as a possible D gene (6 bases). The CDR3 is made up of 15 amino acids. Trimming shortened V by 4 bases and J by 2 bases, and 16 bases separated the two germline ends. The germline gives CDR1 SQVTM, CDR2 ANQGSEA. Written as DNA, the CDR3 is TGCAGCGTTGTGGGCGGGACGGACAACACAGATACGCAGTATTTT. This sequence encodes CSVVGGTDNTDTQYF.

At least ten counts were recorded for this clonotype. This chain links TRBV28 with TRBJ1-1; 7 bases fit TRBD1. Trimming took 6 bases from V and 0 from J; bases not matched to a gene: 4. CDR1 and CDR2 (germline): MDHEN, SYDVKM. The CDR3 contains 14 residues. The CDR3: CASRTGALNTEAFF. CDR3 nucleotides: TGTGCCAGCAGAACAGGGGCCCTGAACACTGAAGCTTTCTTT.

For this clonotype: This may arise from a read error, as a much more abundant clone is one base away. V usage is TRBV18 and J usage is TRBJ2-1, with TRBD1 matching over 7 bases. V was pared by 5 bases and J by 4 bases, with 5 bases of the junction left unmatched. Germline V lookup: CDR1 KGHSH, CDR2 LQKENI. The CDR3 consists of 14 residues. CDR3 protein: CASSTEDRYNEQFF. DNA for the CDR3: TGTGCCAGCTCAACGGAGGACAGGTACAATGAGCAGTTCTTC.

This clonotype was found many times. This chain joins TRBV7-9 and TRBJ2-1, with 8 bases lining up with TRBD2. The CDR3 has 17 amino acids. V gave up 6 bases and J gave up 0 bases; unmatched junction bases: 10. From germline, CDR1 is SEHNR and CDR2 FQNEAQ (reference sequence). CDR3 DNA: TGTGCCAGCAGTTACCGATTAGCGGGGAGCTCCTACAATGAGCAGTTCTTC. It codes for CASSYRLAGSSYNEQFF.

The CDR3 DNA sequence: TGCGCCAGCAGCTTGGCCCTTATGGCGCTAGATACGCAGTATTTT. This gives the protein CASSLALMALDTQYF. This chain connects TRBV5-1 to TRBJ2-3, with D hard to call. This CDR3 is built from 15 residues. Germline CDR1 is SGHRS and CDR2 is YFSETQ. The ends were cut back, 0 bases at V and 5 bases at J, with 13 bases in the middle.

J is TRBJ2-3 and V is TRBV6-1; D not certain. Per the germline V gene, CDR1 is MNHNS and CDR2 is SASEGT. The V gene lost 10 bases and the J gene lost 4 bases, with 15 bases spanning the gap. CDR3 length equals 13 residues. CDR3 in DNA: TGTGCCACCCTATCTTCGGGCGCAGATACGCAGTATTTT. Residues: CATLSSGADTQYF.